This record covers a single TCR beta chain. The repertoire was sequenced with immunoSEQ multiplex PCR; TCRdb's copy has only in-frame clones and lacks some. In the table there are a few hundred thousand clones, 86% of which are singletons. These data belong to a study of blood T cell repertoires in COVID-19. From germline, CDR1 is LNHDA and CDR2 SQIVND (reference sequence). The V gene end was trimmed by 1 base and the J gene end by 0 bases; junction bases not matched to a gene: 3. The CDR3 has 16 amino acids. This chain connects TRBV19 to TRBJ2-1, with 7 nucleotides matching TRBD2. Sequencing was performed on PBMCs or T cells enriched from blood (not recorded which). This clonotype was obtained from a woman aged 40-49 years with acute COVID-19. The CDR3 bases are TGTGCCAGTAGTATAGTCGGGAGGAGCTCCTACAATGAGCAGTTCTTC. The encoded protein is CASSIVGRSSYNEQFF.